Following are 11 T cell receptor beta chains from one sample sequenced in a study of tumor-infiltrating lymphocytes in primary liver carcinoma. TCR beta cDNA came from about 500 ng total RNA, primed with a constant-region primer. Modified slightly, ARM-PCR produced TCR beta libraries over three nested multiplex PCR rounds. Forward primers for TRBV1-TRBV30 and a C-beta reverse primer served the first two PCR rounds, at 10 cycles each. TCRdb re-analysed the multiplex PCR reads in MiXCR, keeping a single row per CDR3 protein. Among under 200,000 distinct CDR3 sequences listed, just under 85% were seen once. Co-extraction of RNA and DNA was performed on about 20-33 mg of unsorted bulk tissue. The sequenced sample consisted of tumor tissue from primary liver carcinoma. The receptors were sampled from a man between 40 and 49 years old with primary liver carcinoma and hepatitis B virus infection.

This clonotype was counted many times. J is TRBJ2-1 and V is TRBV5-1; no reliable D call. Germline loops: CDR1 SGHRS, CDR2 YFSETQ. V lost 3 bases, J lost 7 bases, and 11 bases lay in between. CDR3 size: 13 residues. The CDR3 DNA reads TGCGCCAGCAGCTCCTTGTCTTCGAATGAGCAGTTCTTC. Translating gives CASSSLSSNEQFF.

In regard to this clonotype: The germline gene is not matched at one end of the junction; a read error may be the cause. V and J are TRBV6-5 and TRBJ2-3; D unresolved. The J call could be wrong; TRBJ1-5 is a better fit for the DNA end. The length of the CDR3 is 15 residues. Germline loops: CDR1 MNHEY, CDR2 SVGAGI. Written as DNA, the CDR3 is TGTACCAGCAACCCAGGAATAGCGGGAACAGATACGCAGCATTTT. This codes for CTSNPGIAGTDTQHF.

The chain has TRBV11-3 and TRBJ2-1; D call uncertain. This CDR3 contains 12 residues. V lost 6 bases and J lost 16, with 19 bases in between. CDR1 and CDR2 (germline): SGHNT, YENEEA. CDR3 sequence: CASSLNANGQFF. DNA of the CDR3: TGTGCCAGCAGTTTAAATGCCAATGGGCAATTCTTC.

Concerning this clonotype: The junction and the germline gene differ at one end; a read error may be behind it. The rearrangement joins TRBV7-8 to TRBJ1-2; weak D call: TRBD1 (5 bases). Germline V gene lookup returns CDR1 SGHVS and CDR2 FQNEAQ. The CDR3 totals 14 residues. CDR3 DNA sequence: TGTGCCAGCAACTTAGCCGCATGGGGCCATGGCTACACCTTC. This encodes CASNLAAWGHGYTF.

This clonotype has a single count. Germline and junction disagree at one end, which may indicate a read error. The chain has TRBV29-1 and TRBJ1-2; D is undetermined. Germline values: CDR1 SQVTM, CDR2 ANQGSEA. The CDR3 contains 15 residues. The DNA for the CDR3 is TGCGGCGTTGAAATATCCGCCAGCGCCTCCTATGGCTACACCTTC. The encoded protein is CGVEISASASYGYTF.

A note on this clonotype: A clone one base away is much larger, so this may be a read error. Lacking the conserved final phenylalanine or tryptophan, this CDR3 likely reflects a read error. This chain connects TRBV5-1 to TRBJ2-3; D not certain. The germline V gene encodes CDR1 SGHRS and CDR2 YFSETQ. V was cut by 0 bases and J by 0 bases, with 11 bases left in between. The CDR3 spans 16 residues. The CDR3 sequence is CASSLDSFSSTDTQYL. The CDR3 coding sequence is TGCGCCAGCAGCTTGGACAGTTTCTCTAGCACAGATACGCAGTATCTT.

This clonotype is termed medium-sized (0.01 to 0.1%). The chain is built from TRBV11-3 and TRBJ1-3; 7 nucleotides agree with TRBD1. This CDR3 has 14 amino acids. Germline V CDR1 and CDR2: SGHNT, YENEEA. V was pared by 8 bases and J by 1 base, with 5 bases of the junction left unmatched. The DNA for the CDR3 is TGTGCCAGCTCGACAGGGCTATCTGGAAACACCATATATTTT. This encodes CASSTGLSGNTIYF.

As concerns this clonotype: One end of the junction does not line up with germline, which may come from a read error. The chain combines TRBV4-2 with TRBJ2-1, with 11 bases identical to TRBD1. The CDR3 spans 16 residues. The germline V gene has CDR1 LGHNA and CDR2 YNFKEQ. The CDR3 DNA reads as TGTGCCAGCAGGCACGCCGGGGGACAGGGGGACAATGAACAGTTCTTC. Its translation is CASRHAGGQGDNEQFF.

The rearrangement links TRBV7-6 to TRBJ2-6; D gene unclear. Germline V lookup: CDR1 SGHVS, CDR2 FNYEAQ. The V and J ends lost 3 bases and 3 bases respectively, with 9 bases between them. This CDR3 spans 15 amino acids. The CDR3 DNA is TGTGCCAGCAGCTTGAACCTCCTTGGGGCCAACGTCCTGACTTTC. Protein: CASSLNLLGANVLTF. The full variable domain, rest sourced from reference TRBV7-6 and TRBJ2-6, is GAGVSQSPRYKVTKRGQDVALRCDPISGHVSLYWYRQALGQGPEFLTYFNYEAQQDKSGLPNDRFSAERPEGSISTLTIQRTEQRDSAMYRCASSLNLLGANVLTFGAGSRLTVL.

The rearrangement links TRBV6-6 to TRBJ1-5; perhaps TRBD1 as D (6 bases). Germline V lookup: CDR1 MNHNY, CDR2 SVGAGI (reference sequence). The CDR3 consists of 16 residues. Trimming took off 0 bases at V and 4 bases at J, with 13 bases between the two ends. CDR3: CASSYSWGGDNQPQHF. CDR3 nucleotides: TGTGCCAGCAGTTACTCTTGGGGGGGCGATAATCAGCCCCAGCATTTT.

This chain joins TRBV28 and TRBJ1-2, with 9 nucleotides matching TRBD1. J lost 7 bases, V lost 7 bases, and 19 bases had no gene match. The V gene's germline CDR1 is MDHEN and CDR2 SYDVKM. CDR3 length: 17 residues. As DNA, the CDR3 is TGTGCCAGCACTTTCGCCGGGACAGGGATTCTCTACTTTGGCTACACCTTC. Protein product: CASTFAGTGILYFGYTF.